Following are 22 T cell receptor beta chains from one sample sequenced in a study of blood T cell repertoires in COVID-19. The repertoire was sequenced with immunoSEQ multiplex PCR; TCRdb's copy has only in-frame clones and lacks some. The sample lists 490,000 or so clones; less than 90% were seen once. The sequenced sample was PBMCs or T cells enriched from blood (not recorded which). These receptors were collected from a woman aged 60 to 75 who had recovered from COVID-19.

CDR3 sequence: CASRARSSNTEAFF. CDR3 bases: TGTGCCAGCAGAGCCCGGAGCTCGAACACTGAAGCTTTCTTT. This chain links TRBV2 with TRBJ1-1; D gene uncertain. The length of the CDR3 is 14 residues. The V and J ends lost 6 bases and 1 base respectively, with 12 bases between them. Per the germline V gene, CDR1 is SNHLY and CDR2 is FYNNEI.

This chain joins TRBV5-1 and TRBJ2-5, with 9 bases that match TRBD1. The CDR3 contains 15 residues. Germline V lookup: CDR1 SGHRS, CDR2 YFSETQ. The J segment lost 2 bases and the V segment lost 4 bases, leaving 6 bases of the junction unmatched. The DNA for the CDR3 is TGCGCCAGCAGCCCGCCGACAGGGGGACAAGAGACCCAGTACTTC. This sequence encodes CASSPPTGGQETQYF.

The chain is built from TRBV7-6 and TRBJ2-7; TRBD1 matches 12 bases. V dropped 5 bases and J dropped 5; count of bases not matched to a gene: 13. CDR1 and CDR2 (germline): SGHVS, FNYEAQ. This CDR3 contains 17 residues. This CDR3 reads CASSDILGDRGPNEQYF. The CDR3 coding sequence is TGTGCCAGCAGCGATATCCTGGGGGACAGGGGGCCTAACGAGCAGTACTTC.

V usage is TRBV7-8 and J usage is TRBJ2-7; 11 bases are a match to TRBD1. Germline trimming cut 2 bases from V and 4 bases from J; bases unmatched to any gene: 4. The germline V gene has CDR1 SGHVS and CDR2 FQNEAQ. This CDR3 region has 15 residues. In DNA form, the CDR3 reads TGTGCCAGCAGCTTACCGGGACAGGGGGATTACGAGCAGTACTTC. Its translation is CASSLPGQGDYEQYF.

The chain couples TRBV7-9 to TRBJ1-3; the D gene is possibly TRBD1 (6 bases). There are 17 residues in the CDR3. V dropped 2 bases and J dropped 0 bases, with 14 bases sitting between them. CDR1 and CDR2 from the germline V gene are SEHNR and FQNEAQ (reference sequence). The DNA for the CDR3 is TGTGCCAGCAGCTTAAGACAGGAAAGTGGCTCTGGAAACACCATATATTTT. Residues: CASSLRQESGSGNTIYF.

The rearrangement uses TRBV5-1 and TRBJ2-1, with 7 bases matching TRBD1. The J segment lost 0 bases and the V segment lost 6 bases, leaving 6 bases of the junction unmatched. Germline assignment: CDR1 SGHRS and CDR2 YFSETQ. The CDR3 spans 15 residues. CDR3 nucleotides: TGCGCCAGCAAAAACTCAGGGGGCTCCTACAATGAGCAGTTCTTC. As protein: CASKNSGGSYNEQFF.

This clone was picked up a small number of times. The chain is built from TRBV27 and TRBJ2-1; TRBD1 matches 7 bases. The CDR3 loop spans 16 amino acids. Germline V lookup: CDR1 MNHEY, CDR2 SMNVEV (reference sequence). The ends lost 8 bases at V and 4 bases at J; junction bases unmatched: 14. For the CDR3, the DNA is TGTGCCAGCGCTTTCTCTCCGGGACAGATGTACAATGAGCAGTTCTTC. It codes for CASAFSPGQMYNEQFF.

The chain recombines TRBV5-1 with TRBJ1-5; D is unclear. The CDR3 consists of 15 residues. Trimming took off 1 base at V and 1 base at J, with 9 bases between the two ends. The germline V gene encodes CDR1 SGHRS and CDR2 YFSETQ. The CDR3 loop reads CASSLSSGSNQPQHF. CDR3 coding DNA: TGCGCCAGCAGCTTGAGTAGCGGGAGCAATCAGCCCCAGCATTTT.

This chain links TRBV29-1 with TRBJ2-3; TRBD1 might be the D (6 bases). Between the trimmed V and J ends, which lost 8 bases and 2 bases, there was a span of 17 bases. Germline CDR1 SQVTM, CDR2 ANQGSEA. This CDR3 is built from 14 residues. The CDR3 protein is CSPTGMNFTDTQYF. The DNA of the CDR3 is TGCAGCCCCACAGGGATGAATTTCACAGATACGCAGTATTTT.

The count of this clone is one. This chain joins TRBV30 and TRBJ1-1; TRBD1 might be the D (5 bases). There are 17 residues in the CDR3. Germline V gene lookup returns CDR1 GTSNPN and CDR2 SVGIG (reference sequence). The V end was cut by 4 bases, the J end by 0 bases, with 21 bases between. In DNA, the CDR3 is TGTGCCTGGACCCATCCCACAGGCAGGGTGATGAACACTGAAGCTTTCTTT. It codes for CAWTHPTGRVMNTEAFF.

The V and J genes are TRBV19 and TRBJ2-7, with unresolved D. V was shortened by 5 bases and J by 3 bases, with 17 bases between the two germline ends. CDR3 size: 15 residues. Per the germline V gene, CDR1 is LNHDA and CDR2 is SQIVND (reference sequence). In DNA, the CDR3 is TGTGCCAGTAGTTCCAGAGGCGTAGGCCTCTACGAGCAGTACTTC. Its protein is CASSSRGVGLYEQYF. Looking up the rest from reference TRBV19 and TRBJ2-7 gives the full variable domain: DGGITQSPKYLFRKEGQNVTLSCEQNLNHDAMYWYRQDPGQGLRLIYYSQIVNDFQKGDIAEGYSVSREKKESFPLTVTSAQKNPTAFYLCASSSRGVGLYEQYFGPGTRLTVT.

The chain is built from TRBV25-1 and TRBJ2-1; 7 nucleotides match TRBD2. This CDR3 has 15 residues. Germline trimming cut 6 bases from V and 1 base from J; bases unmatched to any gene: 6. CDR1 MGHDK and CDR2 SYGVNS come from the germline V gene. Here the CDR3 DNA reads TGTGCCAGCAGGAGAGCGGGACTTTCCTACAATGAGCAGTTCTTC. As protein: CASRRAGLSYNEQFF.

CDR3 nucleotides: TGTGCCAGTACCCCCGGGACAGGGGTTGGTGAGCAGTTCTTC. This sequence encodes CASTPGTGVGEQFF. This chain connects TRBV19 to TRBJ2-1; 10 nucleotides line up with TRBD1. This CDR3 has 14 residues. The V gene's germline CDR1 is LNHDA and CDR2 SQIVND (reference sequence). Trimming took 7 bases from V and 9 from J; bases not matched to a gene: 9.

The rearrangement uses TRBV27 and TRBJ2-7; 7 bases agree with TRBD2. This CDR3 has 14 amino acids. V shed 6 bases and J 0 bases; nucleotides not matched to a gene: 5. Germline CDR1 and CDR2: MNHEY and SMNVEV (reference sequence). The CDR3: CASSGGSPSYEQYF. The CDR3 coding sequence is TGTGCCAGCAGCGGGGGGTCCCCCTCCTACGAGCAGTACTTC.

This chain connects TRBV5-4 to TRBJ1-1; 7 bases align to TRBD1. Losses at the gene ends were 0 bases for V and 5 bases for J; bases not matched to a gene: 4. Germline V CDR1 and CDR2: SGHNT, YYREEE (reference sequence). This CDR3 comprises 14 residues. The CDR3 nucleotides are TGTGCCAGCAGCTTGGAGCAGGGGGTGACTGAAGCTTTCTTT. This sequence encodes CASSLEQGVTEAFF.

This clone showed up just once. The V call is TRBV18, the J call TRBJ1-5; 10 bases are shared with TRBD1. J lost 9 bases, V lost 0 bases, and 8 bases had no gene match. This CDR3 is built from 16 residues. CDR1 is KGHSH, CDR2 LQKENI, per germline. For the CDR3, the DNA is TGTGCCAGCTCACCACCGATTGGGACAGGGGTGCGGCCCCAGCATTTT. It translates to CASSPPIGTGVRPQHF.

This clone was seen only once. The chain uses TRBV2 and TRBJ2-7; maybe TRBD1 (6 bases). The CDR3 is 15 amino acids. The V gene lost 5 bases and the J gene lost 4 bases, with 18 bases spanning the gap. The V gene's germline CDR1 is SNHLY and CDR2 FYNNEI. For the CDR3, the DNA is TGTGCCAGCAGTCGTCCAGGGGCGGTCAGGTACGAGCAGTACTTC. Protein sequence: CASSRPGAVRYEQYF.

The rearrangement joins TRBV11-2 to TRBJ1-1; perhaps TRBD1 as D (6 bases). Per the germline V gene, CDR1 is SGHAT and CDR2 is FQNNGV. The V gene lost 0 bases and the J gene lost 4 bases, with 15 bases spanning the gap. This CDR3 is built from 16 residues. The CDR3 protein is CASSLDRRGGGTEAFF. The CDR3 DNA follows: TGTGCCAGCAGCTTAGATCGCAGGGGAGGGGGCACTGAAGCTTTCTTT.

The chain couples TRBV9 to TRBJ1-4; D is uncertain. The germline V gene has CDR1 SGDLS and CDR2 YYNGEE. CDR3 length: 15 amino acids. V lost 1 base and J 0 bases, leaving 7 bases between the germline ends. DNA of the CDR3: TGTGCCAGCAGCGTACGGGGTGCAACTAATGAAAAACTGTTTTTT. Translation: CASSVRGATNEKLFF.

V gene TRBV27 combines with J gene TRBJ2-6, with TRBD2 identical over 9 bases. Germline values: CDR1 MNHEY, CDR2 SMNVEV (reference sequence). J lost 2 bases, V lost 7 bases, and 6 bases had no gene match. The CDR3 length is 16 residues. CDR3 in amino acids: CASTRAGGTGANVLTF. CDR3 sequence (DNA): TGTGCCAGCACCCGGGCGGGAGGGACTGGGGCCAACGTCCTGACTTTC.

V gene TRBV13 combines with J gene TRBJ2-7, with a weak D call TRBD1 (5 bases). Germline assignment: CDR1 PRHDT and CDR2 FYEKMQ (reference sequence). Trimming shortened V by 4 bases and J by 2 bases, and 9 bases separated the two germline ends. The CDR3 covers 13 residues. The CDR3 nucleotides are TGTGCCAGCAGCTCCTGGGGCGCCTACGAGCAGTACTTC. Its protein product is CASSSWGAYEQYF.

This clone was detected only a few times. In DNA form, the CDR3 reads TGCGCCAGCAGTGTCGGGACAGGGTCCTACGAGCAGTACTTC. Translation gives CASSVGTGSYEQYF. This rearrangement joins TRBV10-2 to TRBJ2-7; 9 nucleotides align to TRBD1. The CDR3 loop spans 14 amino acids. Germline values: CDR1 WSHSY, CDR2 SAAADI. With V trimmed by 4 bases and J by 1 base, 2 bases remained unmatched.